Listed below are T cell receptor beta chains from one sample, sequenced in a study of T cells in Graves' hyperthyroidism and ophthalmopathy. From the multiplex PCR reads, TCRdb called clonotypes with MiXCR, one entry per CDR3 protein. Counted here are about 420,000 distinct CDR3 sequences, roughly 13% occurring once; the ten biggest clones make up approximately 5.8%. Sequencing input: blood. Receptors were obtained from a young woman with Graves' hyperthyroidism. CDR3s include the opening cysteine and the closing phenylalanine or tryptophan. The D gene is left open where the match is weak. Rows may omit the clone size; those that give it use once, few, many or a size class.

TRBD1 | TRBJ2-4 | many | TRBV12-3/TRBV12-4 | TGTGCCAGCAGTTTAACCAAAACAGGGGTCAAAAACATTCAGTACTTC | CASSLTKTGVKNIQYF
. | TRBJ2-3 | few | TRBV9 | TGTGCCAGCAGCGCCTATGGGCAGCCTAGCACAGATACGCAGTATTTT | CASSAYGQPSTDTQYF
TRBD2 | TRBJ2-3 | few | TRBV18 | TGTGCCAGCTCACCACAGGGTCGGCTGGCGGGAGGATCTAGCACAGATACGCAGTATTTT | CASSPQGRLAGGSSTDTQYF
. | TRBJ1-1 | many | TRBV11-2 | TGTGCCAGCAGCTTAGGCCCGGGAATGGGCACTGAAGCTTTCTTT | CASSLGPGMGTEAFF
TRBD2 | TRBJ2-1 | many | TRBV7-2 | TGTGCCAGCAGATATGACCGCGGGGGGTTTAATGAGCAGTTCTTC | CASRYDRGGFNEQFF
. | TRBJ2-3 | few | TRBV5-6 | TGTGCCAGCAGCTTCGAGGAGGGGCCGAGCACAGATACGCAGTATTTT | CASSFEEGPSTDTQYF
. | TRBJ1-1 | . | TRBV10-3 | TGTGCCATCAGGCTACAGGGATTGAACACTGAAGCTTTCTTT | CAIRLQGLNTEAFF
TRBD2 | TRBJ2-1 | many | TRBV12-5 | TGTGCTAGTGGTTTGGTACTAGGACTAGCGGGACGAAGCTCCTACAATGAGCAGTTCTTC | CASGLVLGLAGRSSYNEQFF
. | TRBJ2-1 | many | TRBV19 | TGTGCCAGTAGACCAGTGGGGGAAGGATCCTACAATGAGCAGTTCTTC | CASRPVGEGSYNEQFF
. | TRBJ2-5 | few | TRBV5-5 | TGTGCCAGCAGCTTTGCGGACGGGTACCAAGAGACCCAGTACTTC | CASSFADGYQETQYF
. | TRBJ2-1 | many | TRBV5-6 | TGTGCCAGCAGTTTTTACCAGGCGGGTGGGAATGAGCAGTTCTTC | CASSFYQAGGNEQFF
. | TRBJ2-2 | few | TRBV29-1 | TGCAGCGTTGAATTAGTGACGGGAACCGGGGAGCTGTTTTTT | CSVELVTGTGELFF
. | TRBJ2-5 | many | TRBV20-1 | TGCAGTGCGCGGCGGGACTTCCAAGAGACCCAGTACTTC | CSARRDFQETQYF
. | TRBJ2-7 | . | TRBV6-6 | TGTGCCAGCAGTTACTCCTTGACCCCCAAGAACTACGAGCAGTACTTC | CASSYSLTPKNYEQYF
TRBD1 | TRBJ1-1 | many | TRBV13 | TGTGCCAGCAGCAATTGGGACAGGGGAGGATCTGAAGCTTTCTTT | CASSNWDRGGSEAFF
TRBD1 | TRBJ2-1 | . | TRBV4-1 | TGCGCCAGCAGCCAGGCCCCCGGGACAGGGGTCAATGAGCAGTTCTTC | CASSQAPGTGVNEQFF
. | TRBJ1-5 | . | TRBV7-8 | TGTGCCAGCAGCTTAGGGGTGAATAGCAATCAGCCCCAGCATTTT | CASSLGVNSNQPQHF
. | TRBJ2-2 | few | TRBV15 | TGTGCCACCAGGGAGAACACCGGGGAGCTGTTTTTT | CATRENTGELFF
TRBD2 | TRBJ2-7 | many | TRBV12-5 | TGTGCTAGTGGTTTGACTAGCGGGAGAGGAGGCGAGCAGTACTTC | CASGLTSGRGGEQYF
. | TRBJ1-1 | few | TRBV30 | TGTGCCTGGAGTTTAACAGGGAACACTGAAGCTTTCTTT | CAWSLTGNTEAFF
. | TRBJ1-2 | few | TRBV19 | TGTGCCAGTAGTATAGGCCCAGGGTATGGCTACACCTTC | CASSIGPGYGYTF
TRBD2 | TRBJ2-1 | many | TRBV9 | TGTGCCAGCAGCGCGGGGGGGAGGGCCCTCGCTGAGCAGTTCTTC | CASSAGGRALAEQFF
. | TRBJ1-1 | . | TRBV5-1 | TGCGCCAGCAGCCCGGAGACGGTCCTAGGGACTGAAGCTTTCTTT | CASSPETVLGTEAFF
. | TRBJ2-7 | . | TRBV2 | TGTGCCAGATTGAGGGGTGGCGAGCAGTACTTC | CARLRGGEQYF
. | TRBJ2-2 | few | TRBV4-1 | TGCGCCAGCAGCCAAGAAGTCCCTGGATGGACCGGGGAGCTGTTTTTT | CASSQEVPGWTGELFF
. | TRBJ1-1 | . | TRBV4-1 | TGCGCCAGCAGCCAAGATTCCCTCTTTGCCGGGAAAAGCACTGAAGCTTTCTTT | CASSQDSLFAGKSTEAFF
. | TRBJ2-3 | many | TRBV9 | TGTGCCAGCAGCCGACAGGCGGGCGCTAGCACAGATACGCAGTATTTT | CASSRQAGASTDTQYF
. | TRBJ1-1 | few | TRBV7-3 | TGTGCCAGCAGTTCCCCGGAGCAGGGGTTCACTGAAGCTTTCTTT | CASSSPEQGFTEAFF
TRBD2 | TRBJ2-7 | many | TRBV27 | TGTGCCAGCAGACTAATAGCGGGGGACTACGAGCAGTACTTC | CASRLIAGDYEQYF
TRBD2 | TRBJ2-3 | many | TRBV28 | TGTGCCAGCCTACTAGCGGGAGCGGGCACAGATACGCAGTATTTT | CASLLAGAGTDTQYF
. | TRBJ2-2 | . | TRBV4-2 | TGTGCCAACGGAAGCCCCTCTCGGGAGCTGTTTTTT | CANGSPSRELFF
. | TRBJ2-7 | . | TRBV3-1 | TGTGCCAGCAGCCCAAGGTTTGCTAGCAGCGGTCTCGAGCAGTACTTC | CASSPRFASSGLEQYF
TRBD2 | TRBJ2-3 | many | TRBV6-5 | TGTGCCAGCAGTTACTCGGCTAGCGGAACAGATACGCAGTATTTT | CASSYSASGTDTQYF
. | TRBJ1-1 | many | TRBV5-1 | TGCGCCAGCAGCCGGATAACACCCGACACTGAAGCTTTCTTT | CASSRITPDTEAFF
TRBD2 | TRBJ2-7 | once | TRBV6-5 | TGTGCCAGCAGTTTTAGCGGGAGGCCGGAGTACGAGCAGTACTTC | CASSFSGRPEYEQYF
TRBD1 | TRBJ2-3 | few | TRBV19 | TGTGCCAGTAGTCTCCGGGACAGGGGAAGCACAGATACGCAGTATTTT | CASSLRDRGSTDTQYF
. | TRBJ2-7 | . | TRBV12-3/TRBV12-4 | TGTGCCAGCAGTTTGGAGTGGGGGAAAAACCCCTACGAGCAGTACTTC | CASSLEWGKNPYEQYF
. | TRBJ1-5 | few | TRBV11-2 | TGTGCCAGCAGCTTAGAGGGGAATCCCAATCAGCCCCAGCATTTT | CASSLEGNPNQPQHF
TRBD1 | TRBJ2-7 | many | TRBV10-1 | TGCGCCAGCAGTGGGGGACAGGGGTCGGACGAGCAGTACTTC | CASSGGQGSDEQYF
TRBD1 | TRBJ1-1 | many | TRBV30 | TGTGCCTGGAGCCGGGACAGGTACACTGAAGCTTTCTTT | CAWSRDRYTEAFF
TRBD2 | TRBJ2-2 | few | TRBV20-1 | TGCAGTGCGGGACTAACACCCACCGGGGAGCTGTTTTTT | CSAGLTPTGELFF
TRBD2 | TRBJ2-7 | many | TRBV27 | TGTGCCAGCAGTTTAACCCCTAGCGGCGCCTACGAGCAGTACTTC | CASSLTPSGAYEQYF
. | TRBJ2-1 | . | TRBV11-2 | TGTGCCAGCAGACACTCCTCGGGCAATGAGCAGTTCTTC | CASRHSSGNEQFF
. | TRBJ1-6 | . | TRBV18 | TGTGCCAGCTCATTTAACCCAGCTGACATTTCACCCCTCCACTTT | CASSFNPADISPLHF
TRBD1 | TRBJ1-5 | many | TRBV11-2 | TGTGCCAGCAGTTTGGGGACAGGGGGCAATCAGCCCCAGCATTTT | CASSLGTGGNQPQHF
. | TRBJ2-2 | many | TRBV18 | TGTGCCAGCTCACCCCGGGCTGGGGAGCTGTTTTTT | CASSPRAGELFF
. | TRBJ2-1 | once | TRBV14 | TGTGCCAGCAGCCAAGTTTTGAGGGGGAAGGATGAGCAGTTCTTC | CASSQVLRGKDEQFF
. | TRBJ1-2 | many | TRBV10-3 | TGTGCCATCAGTGAGTCGTGGGAGGCAGACTATGGCTACACCTTC | CAISESWEADYGYTF